What follows are 30 T cell receptor beta chains derived from one specimen sequenced in a study of T cell repertoires in cytomegalovirus infection. TCRdb reprocessed the reads via MiXCR and lists one record per CDR3 protein. Of 200,000 to 300,000 distinct CDR3 sequences listed, 12% to 15% were seen once; the top ten hold roughly 8.7%. The sequencing sample was made of PBMCs. These receptors were collected from a human donor in good health (CMV status not recorded). Some clones in this sample may be carry-over from other donors' samples.

A few counts support this clonotype. The J gene is TRBJ2-3, the V gene TRBV5-8; a possible D gene is TRBD2 (5 bases). This CDR3 has 16 amino acids. V gave up 0 bases and J gave up 2 bases, with 13 bases separating them. Germline lookup yields CDR1 SGHTS and CDR2 YDEGEE. Written as DNA, the CDR3 is TGTGCCAGCAGCTTGGCCCCTAGCTCGTACACAGATACGCAGTATTTT. The encoded protein is CASSLAPSSYTDTQYF. The complete variable domain, with remaining parts taken from reference TRBV5-8 and TRBJ2-3, reads EAGVTQSPTHLIKTRGQQATLRCSPISGHTSVYWYQQALGLGLQFLLWYDEGEERNRGNFPPRFSGRQFPNYSSELNVNALELEDSALYLCASSLAPSSYTDTQYFGPGTRLTVL.

This clonotype came up many times. This sequence joins TRBV6-2 or TRBV6-3 and TRBJ2-7, with TRBD1 matching 10 bases. J lost 3 bases, V lost 2 bases, and 10 bases had no gene match. There are 17 residues in the CDR3. Looked up from germline, CDR1 is MNHEY and CDR2 is SVGEGT. As DNA, the CDR3 is TGTGCCAGCAGTTACCCGGGCCGGGGACAGGGGAACTACGAGCAGTACTTC. Translation gives CASSYPGRGQGNYEQYF.

This clonotype was counted ten times or more. V gene TRBV6-1 combines with J gene TRBJ1-2; D ambiguous. The CDR3 is 14 amino acids. The V end was cut by 6 bases, the J end by 0 bases, with 11 bases between. Germline values: CDR1 MNHNS, CDR2 SASEGT. The CDR3 bases are TGTGCCAGCAGCAGTAACCCCGCTAACTATGGCTACACCTTC. Residues: CASSSNPANYGYTF.

The chain uses TRBV3-1 and TRBJ1-3, with D unresolved. V shed 1 base and J shed 5 bases, with 9 bases lying between them. The CDR3 consists of 14 residues. The germline V gene encodes CDR1 LGHDT and CDR2 YNNKEL (reference sequence). The DNA of the CDR3 is TGTGCCAGCAGCCAAGGAGGATCAAGAAACACCATATATTTT. Encoded protein: CASSQGGSRNTIYF.

The V call is TRBV29-1, the J call TRBJ2-7; D is ambiguous. Germline V lookup: CDR1 SQVTM, CDR2 ANQGSEA. This CDR3 is built from 11 residues. The ends were cut back, 0 bases at V and 7 bases at J, with 7 bases in the middle. CDR3 region: CSVEDRKEQYF. The CDR3, as DNA: TGCAGCGTTGAAGATAGGAAGGAGCAGTACTTC.

This clonotype was counted many times. The rearrangement links TRBV6-5 to TRBJ2-6; D may be TRBD1 (6 bases). The CDR3 length is 17 residues. Germline lookup yields CDR1 MNHEY and CDR2 SVGAGI. V dropped 2 bases and J dropped 2 bases, with 13 bases sitting between them. CDR3 loop: CASSYGRGGTGANVLTF. Written as DNA, the CDR3 is TGTGCCAGCAGTTACGGTCGAGGGGGTACTGGGGCCAACGTCCTGACTTTC.

This clonotype showed up many times. One end of the junction is discordant with germline, which a read error may explain. The V and J genes are TRBV7-2 and TRBJ2-1; 7 bases align to TRBD2. CDR1 and CDR2 (germline): SGHTA, FQGNSA. The CDR3 is made up of 12 amino acids. The CDR3 bases are TGTGCCAGCACCACTTATATGCGGGAGTCGGTCTTC. Its protein is CASTTYMRESVF.

The chain links TRBV5-1 to TRBJ1-2, with no clear D. This CDR3 spans 14 amino acids. V was shortened by 4 bases and J by 5 bases, with 15 bases between the two germline ends. Per germline, CDR1 SGHRS and CDR2 YFSETQ. CDR3 protein: CASSQDGSYYGYTF. As DNA, the CDR3 is TGCGCCAGCAGCCAGGACGGGAGTTATTATGGCTACACCTTC.

The chain is built from TRBV7-6 and TRBJ1-1; TRBD1 matches at 7 bases. The CDR3 is made up of 11 amino acids. V trimming: 11 bases; J trimming: 7 bases; junction bases outside the gene matches: 7. Germline values: CDR1 SGHVS, CDR2 FNYEAQ. In DNA form, the CDR3 reads TGTGCCGGAAGGGGGCCTGGTGAAGCTTTCTTT. It specifies CAGRGPGEAFF.

Only a few counts were recorded for this clonotype. The chain joins TRBV2 to TRBJ2-1, with TRBD2 identical over 8 bases. The CDR3 covers 15 residues. Looked up from germline, CDR1 is SNHLY and CDR2 is FYNNEI. The V and J ends lost 6 bases and 1 base, in that order; junction bases with no gene match: 5. CDR3 residues: CASRAAGVSYNEQFF. CDR3 nucleotides: TGTGCCAGCAGGGCAGCGGGAGTTTCCTACAATGAGCAGTTCTTC.

The chain joins TRBV6-6 to TRBJ2-7; D might be TRBD1 (5 bases). Germline CDR1 MNHNY, CDR2 SVGAGI (reference sequence). V shed 0 bases and J shed 5 bases, with 11 bases lying between them. The CDR3 is made up of 14 amino acids. The CDR3 here is CASSYSSQVHEQYF. CDR3 DNA: TGTGCCAGCAGTTACTCGTCACAGGTCCACGAGCAGTACTTC.

The chain combines TRBV19 with TRBJ2-7; 7 bases match TRBD2. This CDR3 is built from 16 residues. Germline V gene data show CDR1 as LNHDA and CDR2 as SQIVND (reference sequence). Trimming at V came to 1 base and at J to 1 base, leaving 7 bases not matched to a gene. CDR3 coding DNA: TGTGCCAGTAGTATAGCCACCGGGACTAAATCCTACGAGCAGTACTTC. This encodes CASSIATGTKSYEQYF.

The V gene is TRBV19, the J gene TRBJ1-1; 7 nucleotides align to TRBD1. The V gene end was trimmed by 6 bases and the J gene end by 5 bases; junction bases not matched to a gene: 6. CDR3 length: 13 amino acids. Germline V CDR1 and CDR2: LNHDA, SQIVND (reference sequence). This CDR3 is CASRSTGMTEAFF. CDR3 DNA sequence: TGTGCCAGTAGATCGACAGGGATGACTGAAGCTTTCTTT.

The rearrangement links TRBV4-2 to TRBJ2-2; perhaps TRBD1 as D (6 bases). This CDR3 spans 16 amino acids. Per germline, CDR1 LGHNA and CDR2 YNFKEQ. The V end lost 1 base, the J end lost 4 bases, and 13 bases lay between the germline ends. The CDR3 DNA reads TGTGCCAGCAGCCAAGTGGGGGCAGGGGTCACCGGGGAGCTGTTTTTT. This translates into CASSQVGAGVTGELFF.

This clonotype was seen only a few times. The chain couples TRBV25-1 to TRBJ1-4, with a weak D call TRBD1 (6 bases). The V and J ends lost 7 bases and 8 bases respectively, with 14 bases between them. The CDR3 spans 13 residues. Per germline, CDR1 MGHDK and CDR2 SYGVNS. The CDR3 region has the DNA TGTGCCAGCACTACCGGGACAAAAGAAAAACTGTTTTTT. Protein product: CASTTGTKEKLFF.

The chain joins TRBV29-1 to TRBJ2-1, with 7 nucleotides matching TRBD1. The CDR3 consists of 14 residues. Germline V gene sequence: CDR1 SQVTM, CDR2 ANQGSEA. After removal of 0 bases from V and 7 bases from J, the junction contained 6 bases not matched to a gene. The CDR3 DNA is TGCAGCGTTGAAGAGCGGACAGGAAGGAATGAGCAGTTCTTC. It is translated as CSVEERTGRNEQFF.

This clonotype occurred a few times. The rearrangement joins TRBV6-2 or TRBV6-3 to TRBJ1-1; 8 bases align to TRBD1. The CDR3 contains 17 residues. Germline CDR1 reads MNHEY; CDR2 reads SVGEGT. Trimming cost V 6 bases and J 2 bases; bases outside gene matches: 14. This chain's CDR3 is CASRTPNHRGSNTEAFF. The CDR3 bases are TGTGCCAGCAGGACCCCCAACCACAGGGGGAGTAACACTGAAGCTTTCTTT.

J is TRBJ2-5 and V is TRBV29-1; 9 positions match TRBD2. V lost 7 bases and J lost 4; bases outside the gene matches: 4. The CDR3 contains 12 residues. Germline-derived CDR1 and CDR2 are SQVTM and ANQGSEA. This CDR3 reads CSAGLARETQYF. The CDR3 DNA reads as TGCAGCGCCGGACTAGCGAGAGAGACCCAGTACTTC. The full variable domain, its missing parts supplied by reference TRBV29-1 and TRBJ2-5, is SAVISQKPSRDICQRGTSLTIQCQVDSQVTMMFWYRQQPGQSLTLIATANQGSEATYESGFVIDKFPISRPNLTFSTLTVSNMSPEDSSIYLCSAGLARETQYFGPGTRLLVL.

This clonotype was found a few times. This chain uses TRBV5-1 with TRBJ2-1; no clear D gene. V lost 3 bases and J lost 6, with 7 bases in between. The CDR3 is 12 amino acids. CDR1 is SGHRS and CDR2 is YFSETQ in the germline V gene. The CDR3 DNA is TGCGCCAGCAGCTCCGGTTCCAATGAGCAGTTCTTC. Its translation: CASSSGSNEQFF.

This clonotype showed up just a few times. The V and J genes are TRBV7-6 and TRBJ1-5; maybe TRBD1 (5 bases). The ends were cut back, 6 bases at V and 5 bases at J, with 20 bases in the middle. There are 16 residues in the CDR3. Germline CDR1 and CDR2: SGHVS and FNYEAQ. The CDR3 sequence is CASSYAGGGDHQPQHF. CDR3 in DNA: TGTGCCAGCAGTTATGCTGGGGGGGGGGACCATCAGCCCCAGCATTTT.

This clonotype was counted ten times or more. This chain links TRBV7-2 with TRBJ2-7; tentatively, D is TRBD1 (5 bases). This CDR3 spans 13 amino acids. CDR1 is SGHTA and CDR2 is FQGNSA in the germline V gene. V lost 0 bases, J lost 6 bases, and 9 bases lay in between. The CDR3 nucleotides are TGTGCCAGCAGCTTAGCTCAGGGTTTCGAGCAGTACTTC. It codes for CASSLAQGFEQYF. Complete variable domain (other parts from reference TRBV7-2 and TRBJ2-7): GAGVSQSPSNKVTEKGKDVELRCDPISGHTALYWYRQSLGQGLEFLIYFQGNSAPDKSGLPSDRFSAERTGGSVSTLTIQRTQQEDSAVYLCASSLAQGFEQYFGPGTRLTVT.

This sequence joins TRBV29-1 and TRBJ2-2; the D gene is possibly TRBD1 (6 bases). This CDR3 is 15 amino acids long. V gave up 4 bases and J gave up 7 bases, with 19 bases separating them. The germline gives CDR1 SQVTM, CDR2 ANQGSEA. This chain's CDR3 is CSVGGLGQGIGELFF. The CDR3 region has the DNA TGCAGCGTTGGTGGATTAGGGCAGGGGATCGGGGAGCTGTTTTTT.

This chain links TRBV29-1 with TRBJ2-3, with D perhaps matching TRBD1 (6 bases). This CDR3 is 15 amino acids long. Deletions cut 8 bases from V and 2 bases from J, with 20 bases between. Germline values: CDR1 SQVTM, CDR2 ANQGSEA. The CDR3 DNA follows: TGCAGCACCCTTCGACAGGACATGGACACAGATACGCAGTATTTT. Translation gives CSTLRQDMDTDTQYF.

This clonotype was counted many times. The rearrangement links TRBV7-2 to TRBJ1-1; D is perhaps TRBD1 (6 bases). This CDR3 contains 15 residues. Germline CDR1 and CDR2: SGHTA and FQGNSA. Trimming left V 5 bases short and J 2 bases short, with 15 bases between. The CDR3 DNA reads TGTGCCAGCAGCGGATTCGTGACAGGAAACACTGAAGCTTTCTTT. The encoded protein is CASSGFVTGNTEAFF.

The rearrangement joins TRBV29-1 to TRBJ2-5; 7 bases align to TRBD1. Germline lookup yields CDR1 SQVTM and CDR2 ANQGSEA. CDR3 size: 13 residues. J lost 5 bases, V lost 4 bases, and 7 bases had no gene match. DNA for the CDR3: TGCAGCGTTGTCCAGGGGGATGGCGAGACCCAGTACTTC. Residues: CSVVQGDGETQYF. The full variable domain, rest sourced from reference TRBV29-1 and TRBJ2-5, is SAVISQKPSRDICQRGTSLTIQCQVDSQVTMMFWYRQQPGQSLTLIATANQGSEATYESGFVIDKFPISRPNLTFSTLTVSNMSPEDSSIYLCSVVQGDGETQYFGPGTRLLVL.

This clonotype has a count of ten or more. This chain links TRBV6-2 or TRBV6-3 with TRBJ2-7; D unresolved. Germline V gives CDR1 MNHEY, CDR2 SVGEGT. The V and J ends lost 2 bases and 3 bases respectively, with 8 bases between them. This CDR3 contains 13 residues. The CDR3 DNA follows: TGTGCCAGCAGTTACGTAAGTAACTACGAGCAGTACTTC. This encodes CASSYVSNYEQYF.

Points on this clonotype: A single base separates this from a much larger clone, so it may be a read error. CDR3 nucleotide sequence: TGTGTCAGCGCGAGGGACCAAGAGACCCAGTACTTC. Its translation is CVSARDQETQYF. V gene TRBV28 combines with J gene TRBJ2-5; maybe TRBD2 (5 bases). This CDR3 comprises 12 residues. CDR1 is MDHEN, CDR2 SYDVKM, per germline.

This chain links TRBV7-9 with TRBJ2-7; TRBD2 is a possible D gene (6 bases). CDR1 SEHNR and CDR2 FQNEAQ come from the germline V gene (reference sequence). Deletions cut 2 bases from V and 3 bases from J, with 11 bases between. The length of the CDR3 is 14 residues. As DNA, the CDR3 is TGTGCCAGCAGCTTAACACGGACTATCTACGAGCAGTACTTC. Its protein is CASSLTRTIYEQYF.

This clonotype showed up many times. The V and J genes are TRBV7-6 and TRBJ2-7; unclear D gene. The CDR3 runs 15 residues. Germline lookup yields CDR1 SGHVS and CDR2 FNYEAQ. The ends were cut back, 2 bases at V and 3 bases at J, with 14 bases in the middle. The CDR3 DNA reads as TGTGCCAGCAGCTTAAGCGACGGATCTGGCTACGAGCAGTACTTC. This sequence encodes CASSLSDGSGYEQYF.

The chain uses TRBV2 and TRBJ2-5, with D maybe TRBD2 (5 bases). Germline CDR1 SNHLY, CDR2 FYNNEI. CDR3 length equals 14 residues. V gave up 6 bases and J gave up 5 bases, with 16 bases separating them. The CDR3 here is CASRPGRGEETQYF. As DNA, the CDR3 is TGTGCCAGCAGACCGGGCCGGGGTGAGGAGACCCAGTACTTC. The full variable domain, its missing parts supplied by reference TRBV2 and TRBJ2-5, is EPEVTQTPSHQVTQMGQEVILRCVPISNHLYFYWYRQILGQKVEFLVSFYNNEISEKSEIFDDQFSVERPDGSNFTLKIRSTKLEDSAMYFCASRPGRGEETQYFGPGTRLLVL.